This T cell receptor beta chain was documented in a study of T cells in localized non-small cell lung cancer. The V and J ends lost 8 bases and 6 bases respectively, with 11 bases between them. CDR1 is MDHEN, CDR2 SYDVKM, per germline. This CDR3 comprises 11 residues. Only in-frame clones appear in the TCRdb table, and some are missing; sequencing was by immunoSEQ multiplex PCR. The sample consists of tens of thousands of clones, about nine tenths of them appearing once. Source: peripheral blood, taken before any cancer treatment. This receptor was taken from a female donor over 55 with stage I lung adenocarcinoma. The genes are TRBV28 and TRBJ2-7; D is unclear. The CDR3 loop reads CASSKLREQYF. The DNA for the CDR3 is TGTGCCAGCTCTAAGTTGCGCGAGCAGTACTTC.